This is a list of T cell receptor beta chains from one sample in a study of blood T cell repertoires in COVID-19. Assay: immunoSEQ multiplex PCR; the TCRdb copy retains only in-frame clones and omits some. The repertoire has over 70,000 clones, approximately 86% of them found once; the top ten carry over 15%. The sequenced sample consisted of peripheral blood. These receptors were obtained from a human donor in a cohort sampled during active COVID-19. CDR3s include the opening cysteine and the closing phenylalanine or tryptophan. D genes are given only for firm matches. Not all rows give a size; the values are once, few, many and, for expanded clones, a class.

v_gene,abundance,d_gene,j_gene,CDR3nt,CDR3aa
TRBV27,NA,TRBD1,TRBJ1-5,TGTGCCAGCAGTTCCTCGACAGGGGGCCGTCAGCCCCAGCATTTT,CASSSSTGGRQPQHF
TRBV19,NA,NA,TRBJ1-5,TGTGCCAGTAATAAACAGGGAAGACAGCCCCAGCATTTT,CASNKQGRQPQHF
TRBV18,NA,NA,TRBJ2-7,TGTGCCAGCTCACCCCTAGCGTCCTACGAGCAGTACTTC,CASSPLASYEQYF
TRBV6-1,few,NA,TRBJ2-2,TGTGCCAGCAGTGCCACGTGGAGGAGCCAGAACACCGGGGAGCTGTTTTTT,CASSATWRSQNTGELFF
TRBV9,NA,NA,TRBJ1-5,TGTGCCAGCAGCGTAGGAGGGGGAGGCAATCAGCCCCAGCATTTT,CASSVGGGGNQPQHF
TRBV11-1,NA,NA,TRBJ1-1,TGTGCCAGCAGCTGGGACACGAACACTGAAGCTTTCTTT,CASSWDTNTEAFF
TRBV6-5,NA,TRBD1,TRBJ1-1,TGTGCCAGCAGTTATACCCTCCGGACAGGGACTGAAGCTTTCTTT,CASSYTLRTGTEAFF
TRBV25-1,few,NA,TRBJ2-7,TGTGCCAGCAGTGACCTCTACGAGCAGTACTTC,CASSDLYEQYF
TRBV24-1,NA,TRBD1,TRBJ1-2,TGTGCCACCAGTGATTTGGACAGGGAGGAGGGCTACACCTTC,CATSDLDREEGYTF
TRBV5-1,NA,NA,TRBJ1-4,TGCGCCAGCAGCCCCCCTCCACTGTGGGAGGAAAAACTGTTTTTT,CASSPPPLWEEKLFF
TRBV11-2,NA,TRBD2,TRBJ2-1,TGTGCCAGCAGCACTAGCGGGGGGGCGAATGAGCAGTTCTTC,CASSTSGGANEQFF
TRBV12-3/TRBV12-4,NA,NA,TRBJ2-1,TGTGCCAGCAGGTCACAATCCTACAATGAGCAGTTCTTC,CASRSQSYNEQFF
TRBV6-2/TRBV6-3,NA,TRBD1,TRBJ2-1,TGTGCCAGCAGCTTCCGGGACAGGGGATACAATGAGCAGTTCTTC,CASSFRDRGYNEQFF
TRBV5-1,NA,NA,TRBJ2-2,TGCGCCAGCAGCTCCGTTCCGGGAGCGGGGAACACCGGGGAGCTGTTTTTT,CASSSVPGAGNTGELFF
TRBV4-2,NA,TRBD2,TRBJ2-3,TGTGCCAGCAGCCAGATACTAGCGGGGGACGATACGCAGTATTTT,CASSQILAGDDTQYF
TRBV5-5,NA,TRBD1,TRBJ2-7,TGTGCCAGCAGCTGGGGTTGGACAGGGGGCTTTTACGAGCAGTACTTC,CASSWGWTGGFYEQYF
TRBV24-1,NA,NA,TRBJ2-1,TGTGCCACCAGTGATCCAGGTTACAATGAGCAGTTCTTC,CATSDPGYNEQFF
TRBV20-1,NA,NA,TRBJ2-3,TGCAGCGAACCGCAGGGAGATACGCAGTATTTT,CSEPQGDTQYF
TRBV12-5,once,NA,TRBJ1-2,TGTGCTAGTGGTTTAGGGGAAACTAACTATGGCTACACCTTC,CASGLGETNYGYTF
TRBV9,NA,NA,TRBJ2-3,TGTGCCAGCAGCCCAACTAGCAGTGGGTGGGGAGATACGCAGTATTTT,CASSPTSSGWGDTQYF
TRBV19,NA,TRBD1,TRBJ1-4,TGTGCCAGTAGGTACAGGGGGTCGGCTGAAAAACTGTTTTTT,CASRYRGSAEKLFF
TRBV5-1,NA,NA,TRBJ1-1,TGCGCCAGCAGACCCGAAGGGGGTATGAATGAAGCTTTCTTT,CASRPEGGMNEAFF
TRBV6-5,NA,NA,TRBJ1-3,TGTGCCAGCAGTTACCTCCGACGGGAATCTGGAAACACCATATATTTT,CASSYLRRESGNTIYF
TRBV10-2,few,NA,TRBJ1-1,TGCGCCAGCAGTGAGTCGAATCGGACGCCAATCAGGGGAGCTTTCTTT,CASSESNRTPIRGAFF
TRBV5-1,NA,NA,TRBJ2-2,TGCGCCAGCAGCTTGGAGCCCTCCACCGGGGAGCTGTTTTTT,CASSLEPSTGELFF
TRBV10-3,NA,NA,TRBJ1-2,TGTGCCATCAGTATCGGACAGCGAGACAACTATGGCTACACCTTC,CAISIGQRDNYGYTF
TRBV10-3,NA,TRBD1,TRBJ1-6,TGTGCCATCAAGAACCCTCCGGGACAGGCTCGCTCCTATAATTCACCCCTCCACTTT,CAIKNPPGQARSYNSPLHF
TRBV15,NA,TRBD1,TRBJ2-3,TGTGCCACCAGCAAAGACAGGGGAAGCGCAGATACGCAGTATTTT,CATSKDRGSADTQYF
TRBV5-8,NA,TRBD1,TRBJ1-1,TGTGCCAGCAGCTTACCAGCCTACAGGGGAGAAGCTTTCTTT,CASSLPAYRGEAFF
TRBV30,NA,TRBD1,TRBJ1-4,TGTGCCTGGACTTATACCGGGACAGGGAGGACGGGTACTAATGAAAAACTGTTTTTT,CAWTYTGTGRTGTNEKLFF
TRBV5-1,NA,NA,TRBJ2-1,TGCGCCAGCAGCTTAAGGTCGAGGGCAGTATCCAGCTCCTACAATGAGCAGTTCTTC,CASSLRSRAVSSSYNEQFF
TRBV18,NA,TRBD1,TRBJ2-7,TGTGCCAGCTCACCAAATCAGGGGGCTGTCGACGAGCAGTACTTC,CASSPNQGAVDEQYF
TRBV5-5,NA,NA,TRBJ1-4,TGTGCCAGCAGCTTCTGGCAGGGGAATGAAAAACTGTTTTTT,CASSFWQGNEKLFF
TRBV12-5,NA,NA,TRBJ1-5,TGTGCTAGTGGTTTGGTGGACAACAATCAGCCCCAGCATTTT,CASGLVDNNQPQHF
TRBV28,NA,TRBD1,TRBJ2-1,TGTGCCAGCAGTTCGGCCGGGACAGGGGGCAATGAGCAGTTCTTC,CASSSAGTGGNEQFF
TRBV19,NA,TRBD2,TRBJ2-3,TGTGCCAGTAGTATAGTCGGGGGGAGCACAGATACGCAGTATTTT,CASSIVGGSTDTQYF
TRBV5-1,once,TRBD2,TRBJ2-3,TGCGCCAGCAGCGGAGGACTAGCGGCTAGCACAGATACGCAGTATTTT,CASSGGLAASTDTQYF
TRBV18,once,NA,TRBJ1-1,TGTGCCAGCTCACCGACCCACGAGGGAGCAGCTTTCTTT,CASSPTHEGAAFF
TRBV18,NA,TRBD2,TRBJ2-1,TGTGCCAGCCAGGGACTAGCGGGAGTGGTAAATGAGCAGTTCTTC,CASQGLAGVVNEQFF
TRBV9,NA,NA,TRBJ1-1,TGTGCCAGCAGCGTATGGGGCGCGAGCACTGAAGCTTTCTTT,CASSVWGASTEAFF
TRBV5-1,NA,NA,TRBJ1-2,TGCGCCAGCAGCATGGCAGGGGCTTCTAACTATGGCTACACCTTC,CASSMAGASNYGYTF
TRBV6-5,NA,NA,TRBJ2-7,TGTGCCAGCACCGCTTGGTTGGGGGCGTTCAACGAGCAGTACTTC,CASTAWLGAFNEQYF
TRBV30,NA,TRBD1,TRBJ2-3,TGTGCCTGGGGAGGGACAGGGGACACAGATACGCAGTATTTT,CAWGGTGDTDTQYF
TRBV9,NA,TRBD1,TRBJ1-1,TGTGCCAGCAGCTTAGGGACAGTCAACACTGAAGCTTTCTTT,CASSLGTVNTEAFF
TRBV5-1,NA,NA,TRBJ2-1,TGCGCCAGCAGCTTGGCCGGTGCCGTCTCCTACAATGAGCAGTTCTTC,CASSLAGAVSYNEQFF
TRBV28,NA,NA,TRBJ2-4,TGTGCCAGCAATGGTTTAGGGGGAGGGAACATTCAGTACTTC,CASNGLGGGNIQYF
TRBV6-5,few,TRBD1,TRBJ1-2,TGTGCCAGCAGCGCGACAGGGAATGGCTACACCTTC,CASSATGNGYTF
TRBV28,few,NA,TRBJ1-2,TGTGCCAGCAGGGATTCCCTCAGGGATGGCTACACCTTC,CASRDSLRDGYTF
TRBV7-7,NA,NA,TRBJ2-3,TGTGCTAGCAGCCCTGGACTGTCTAGCACAGATACGCAGTATTTT,CASSPGLSSTDTQYF
TRBV19,NA,NA,TRBJ1-1,TGTGCCACTACACTACGAGGGAACACTGAAGCTTTCTTT,CATTLRGNTEAFF
TRBV2,NA,TRBD1,TRBJ1-2,TGTGCCAGCAGTGGAGGAACAGGGGTAGGAGGTAACTATGGCTACACCTTC,CASSGGTGVGGNYGYTF